This T cell receptor beta chain was sequenced during a study of blood T cell repertoires in COVID-19. In the study overall: Acute and convalescent COVID-19 specimens originated in the United States, Italy and Spain. T cells, B-cell-depleted T cells, or PBMCs provided the cDNA or gDNA that served as material.

The CDR3 contains 14 residues. CDR1 and CDR2 (germline): SGHTA, FQGNSA. Trimming shortened V by 3 bases and J by 7 bases, and 13 bases separated the two germline ends. Original methodology: Cell counts per sample came from amplifying reference gene primers. Clones were read by immunoSEQ multiplex PCR, and TCRdb kept only the in-frame ones, dropping some. V, J and clone size were drawn from that table, and D and trimming were deduced from the DNA. The data hold approximately 49,000 clones, with roughly 84% observed a single time. The rearrangement uses TRBV7-2 and TRBJ1-5; D is perhaps TRBD1 (5 bases). The TCR originated in a man between 50 and 59 years old with acute or convalescent COVID-19. The sequencing sample was made of peripheral blood. The CDR3 nucleotides are TGTGCCAGCAGCTTCCAGGGAGGCGAACAGCCCCAGCATTTT. This codes for CASSFQGGEQPQHF.